Shown below are 5 T cell receptor beta chains from a single sample sequenced in a study of control samples from healthy donors and cancer patients. Here immunoSEQ multiplex PCR was the method, and the copy in TCRdb shows in-frame clones only, minus some. The table has approximately 87,000 clones, about 88% seen once. What was sequenced was blood. The receptors shown here come from a woman between 50 and 59 years old in good health.

The chain employs TRBV10-3 and TRBJ1-4, with D unclear. Germline CDR1 reads ENHRY; CDR2 reads SYGVKD. The V end lost 6 bases, the J end lost 8 bases, and 16 bases lay between the germline ends. This CDR3 comprises 14 residues. CDR3 DNA: TGTGCCATCAGGTCTACAGAGGGAGGAGAAAAACTGTTTTTT. Its translation: CAIRSTEGGEKLFF.

There are a few counts of this clone. This chain joins TRBV28 and TRBJ1-1; tentatively, D is TRBD1 (6 bases). Trimming cost V 3 bases and J 4 bases, with 9 bases left between them. The CDR3 sequence is 13 residues long. Germline CDR1 MDHEN, CDR2 SYDVKM. CDR3 sequence: CASSFGRGTEAFF. In DNA form, the CDR3 reads TGTGCCAGCAGTTTCGGCAGGGGCACTGAAGCTTTCTTT.

This clone came up once. The gene calls are TRBV6-5 and TRBJ1-5; 9 bases align to TRBD1. Per the germline V gene, CDR1 is MNHEY and CDR2 is SVGAGI. V trimming: 3 bases; J trimming: 4 bases; junction bases outside the gene matches: 1. This CDR3 contains 14 residues. The CDR3 sequence: CASSYGQGNQPQHF. The CDR3 DNA sequence: TGTGCCAGCAGTTATGGACAGGGGAATCAGCCCCAGCATTTT.

The chain joins TRBV5-1 to TRBJ2-3, with 9 bases aligning to TRBD1. The V and J ends lost 4 bases and 0 bases, in that order; junction bases with no gene match: 9. This CDR3 contains 17 residues. Germline-derived CDR1 and CDR2 are SGHRS and YFSETQ. CDR3 bases: TGCGCCAGCAGCCAGGGAGACAGGGGGAGAAGCACAGATACGCAGTATTTT. Protein: CASSQGDRGRSTDTQYF. Combining the CDR3 with reference TRBV5-1 and TRBJ2-3 gives the whole variable domain KAGVTQTPRYLIKTRGQQVTLSCSPISGHRSVSWYQQTPGQGLQFLFEYFSETQRNKGNFPGRFSGRQFSNSRSEMNVSTLELGDSALYLCASSQGDRGRSTDTQYFGPGTRLTVL.

This rearrangement joins TRBV11-2 to TRBJ1-2, with TRBD1 as a possible D gene (6 bases). V lost 3 bases to trimming and J lost 5 bases, with 13 bases between them. Germline-derived CDR1 and CDR2 are SGHAT and FQNNGV. The CDR3 loop spans 14 amino acids. The CDR3 region is CASSLDRGRYGYTF. The DNA of the CDR3 is TGTGCCAGCAGCTTGGACCGGGGGCGGTATGGCTACACCTTC.